The clone carrying this TCR beta chain occurred many times. Germline CDR1 reads SNHLY; CDR2 reads FYNNEI. The CDR3 loop spans 15 amino acids. The V gene end was trimmed by 8 bases and the J gene end by 0 bases; junction bases not matched to a gene: 5. The data were obtained in a study of early T cells in non-severe SARS-CoV-2 infection. Background on the study: The chains were unpaired, and the sequenced material was bulk RNA from unsorted whole blood.

Each cDNA molecule carried a unique molecular identifier. TCRdb itself ran the 5' RACE reads through MiXCR, one entry per CDR3 protein. The table lists tens of thousands of distinct CDR3 sequences, 14% to 15% of them singletons. The TCR was taken from an adult who was a healthcare worker with PCR-confirmed SARS-CoV-2 infection or an uninfected control (not recorded which). The rearrangement joins TRBV2 to TRBJ2-3; 10 nucleotides align to TRBD2. The sequencing sample was made of whole blood. The CDR3 sequence is CASPSTSGSTDTQYF. Here the CDR3 DNA reads TGTGCCAGCCCCTCGACTAGCGGGAGCACAGATACGCAGTATTTT.